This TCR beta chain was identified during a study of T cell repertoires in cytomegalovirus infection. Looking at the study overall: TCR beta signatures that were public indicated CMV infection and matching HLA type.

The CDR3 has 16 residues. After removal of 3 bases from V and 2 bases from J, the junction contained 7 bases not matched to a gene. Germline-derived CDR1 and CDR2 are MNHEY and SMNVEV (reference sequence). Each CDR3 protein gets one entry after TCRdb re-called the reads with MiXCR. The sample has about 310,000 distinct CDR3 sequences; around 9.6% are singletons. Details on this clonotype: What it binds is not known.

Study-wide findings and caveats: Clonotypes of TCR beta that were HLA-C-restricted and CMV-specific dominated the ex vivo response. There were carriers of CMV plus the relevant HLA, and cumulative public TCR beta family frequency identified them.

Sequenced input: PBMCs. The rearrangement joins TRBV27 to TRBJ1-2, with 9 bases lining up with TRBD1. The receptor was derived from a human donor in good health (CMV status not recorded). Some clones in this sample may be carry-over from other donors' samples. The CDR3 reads CASSFSPGQGNYGYTF. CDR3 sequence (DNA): TGTGCCAGCAGTTTCAGTCCGGGACAGGGAAACTATGGCTACACCTTC.